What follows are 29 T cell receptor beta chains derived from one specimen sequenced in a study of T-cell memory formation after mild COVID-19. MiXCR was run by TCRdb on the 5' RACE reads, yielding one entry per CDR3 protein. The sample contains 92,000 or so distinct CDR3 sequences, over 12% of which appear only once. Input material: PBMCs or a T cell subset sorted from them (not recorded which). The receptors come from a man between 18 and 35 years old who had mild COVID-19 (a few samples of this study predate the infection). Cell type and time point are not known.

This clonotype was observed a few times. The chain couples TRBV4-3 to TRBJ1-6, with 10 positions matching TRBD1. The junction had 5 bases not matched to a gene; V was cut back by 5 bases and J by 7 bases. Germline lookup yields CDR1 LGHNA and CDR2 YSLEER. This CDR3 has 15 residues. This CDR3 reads CASSVGTGENSPLHF. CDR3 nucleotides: TGCGCCAGCAGCGTCGGGACAGGGGAAAATTCACCCCTCCACTTT.

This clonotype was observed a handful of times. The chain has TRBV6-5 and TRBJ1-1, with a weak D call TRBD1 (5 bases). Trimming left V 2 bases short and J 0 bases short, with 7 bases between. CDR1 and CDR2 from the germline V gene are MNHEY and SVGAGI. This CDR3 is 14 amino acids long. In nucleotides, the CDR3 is TGTGCCAGCAGTTACGACAGATTGAACACTGAAGCTTTCTTT. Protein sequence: CASSYDRLNTEAFF.

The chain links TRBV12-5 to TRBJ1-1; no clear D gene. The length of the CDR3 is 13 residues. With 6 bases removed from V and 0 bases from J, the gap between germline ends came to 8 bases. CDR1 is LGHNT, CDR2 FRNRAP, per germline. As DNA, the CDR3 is TGTGCTAGTGGCTTGCAAATGAACACTGAAGCTTTCTTT. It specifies CASGLQMNTEAFF. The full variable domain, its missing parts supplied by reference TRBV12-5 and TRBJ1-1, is DARVTQTPRHKVTEMGQEVTMRCQPILGHNTVFWYRQTMMQGLELLAYFRNRAPLDDSGMPKDRFSAEMPDATLATLKIQPSEPRDSAVYFCASGLQMNTEAFFGQGTRLTVV.

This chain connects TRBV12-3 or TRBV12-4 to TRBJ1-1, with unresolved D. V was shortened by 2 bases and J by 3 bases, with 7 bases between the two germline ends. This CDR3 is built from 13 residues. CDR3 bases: TGTGCCAGCAGTTTATCTGGGGACACTGAAGCTTTCTTT. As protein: CASSLSGDTEAFF.

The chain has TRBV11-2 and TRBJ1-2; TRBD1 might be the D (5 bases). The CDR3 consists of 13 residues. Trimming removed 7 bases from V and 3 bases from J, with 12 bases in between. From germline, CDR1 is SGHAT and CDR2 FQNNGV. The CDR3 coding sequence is TGTGCCAGCACCGGGGCGTTTTACTATGGCTACACCTTC. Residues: CASTGAFYYGYTF.

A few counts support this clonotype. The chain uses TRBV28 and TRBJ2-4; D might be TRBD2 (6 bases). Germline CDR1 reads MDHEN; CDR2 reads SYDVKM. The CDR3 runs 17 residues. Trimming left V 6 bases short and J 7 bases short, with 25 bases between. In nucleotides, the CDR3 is TGTGCCAGCAGCCTAGATCTCTCGGGGGACCGTCCTAACATTCAGTACTTC. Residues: CASSLDLSGDRPNIQYF.

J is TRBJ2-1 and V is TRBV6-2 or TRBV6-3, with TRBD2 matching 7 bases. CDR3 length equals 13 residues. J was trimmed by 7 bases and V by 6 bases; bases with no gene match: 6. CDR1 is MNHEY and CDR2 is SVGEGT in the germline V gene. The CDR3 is CASSRTSENEQFF. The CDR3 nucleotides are TGTGCCAGCAGCCGGACTAGTGAGAATGAGCAGTTCTTC.

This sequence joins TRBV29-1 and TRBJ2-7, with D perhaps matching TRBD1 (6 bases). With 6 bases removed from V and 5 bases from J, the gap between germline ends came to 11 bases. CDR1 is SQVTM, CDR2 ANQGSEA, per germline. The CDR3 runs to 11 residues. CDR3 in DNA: TGCAGCGTGACAGGTACAAACGAGCAGTACTTC. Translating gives CSVTGTNEQYF.

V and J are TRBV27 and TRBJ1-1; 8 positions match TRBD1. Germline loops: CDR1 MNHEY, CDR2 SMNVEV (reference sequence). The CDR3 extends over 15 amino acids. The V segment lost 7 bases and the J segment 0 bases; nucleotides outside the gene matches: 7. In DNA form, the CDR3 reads TGTGCCAGCAATAAAGACAGGGGAATGAACACTGAAGCTTTCTTT. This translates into CASNKDRGMNTEAFF.

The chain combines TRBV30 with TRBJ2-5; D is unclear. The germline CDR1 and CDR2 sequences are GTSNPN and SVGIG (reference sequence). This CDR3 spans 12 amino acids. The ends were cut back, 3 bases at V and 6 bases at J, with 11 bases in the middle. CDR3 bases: TGTGCCTGGAGCCCCCTAAGGCAGACCCAGTACTTC. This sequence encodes CAWSPLRQTQYF. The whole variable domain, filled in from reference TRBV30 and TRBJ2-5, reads SQTIHQWPATLVQPVGSPLSLECTVEGTSNPNLYWYRQAAGRGLQLLFYSVGIGQISSEVPQNLSASRPQDRQFILSSKKLLLSDSGFYLCAWSPLRQTQYFGPGTRLLVL.

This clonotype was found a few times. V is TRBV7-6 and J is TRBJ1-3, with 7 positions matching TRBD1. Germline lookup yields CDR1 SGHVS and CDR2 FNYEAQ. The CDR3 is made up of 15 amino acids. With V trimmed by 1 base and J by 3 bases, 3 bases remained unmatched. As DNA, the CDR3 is TGTGCCAGCAGCTTAGGAGGGGGCGTTGGAAACACCATATATTTT. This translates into CASSLGGGVGNTIYF.

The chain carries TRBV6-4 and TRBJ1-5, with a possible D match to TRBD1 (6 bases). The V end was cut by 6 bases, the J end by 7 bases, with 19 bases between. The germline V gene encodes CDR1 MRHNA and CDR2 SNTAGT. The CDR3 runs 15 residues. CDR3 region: CASRNRVLSHQPQHF. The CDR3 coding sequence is TGTGCCAGCAGAAACAGGGTTCTCTCTCACCAGCCCCAGCATTTT.

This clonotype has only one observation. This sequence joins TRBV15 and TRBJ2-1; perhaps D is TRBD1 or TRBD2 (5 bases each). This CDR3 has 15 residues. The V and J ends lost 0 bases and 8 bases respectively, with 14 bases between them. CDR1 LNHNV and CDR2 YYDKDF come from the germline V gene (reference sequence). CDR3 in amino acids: CATSREGAGVDEQFF. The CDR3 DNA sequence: TGTGCCACCAGCAGAGAAGGGGCCGGGGTTGATGAGCAGTTCTTC.

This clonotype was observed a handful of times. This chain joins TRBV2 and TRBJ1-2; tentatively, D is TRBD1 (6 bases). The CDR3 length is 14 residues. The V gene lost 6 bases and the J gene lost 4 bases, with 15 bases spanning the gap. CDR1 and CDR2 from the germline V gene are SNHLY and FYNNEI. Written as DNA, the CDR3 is TGTGCCAGCAGCTGGGACAAATCCCTCTATGGCTACACCTTC. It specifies CASSWDKSLYGYTF.

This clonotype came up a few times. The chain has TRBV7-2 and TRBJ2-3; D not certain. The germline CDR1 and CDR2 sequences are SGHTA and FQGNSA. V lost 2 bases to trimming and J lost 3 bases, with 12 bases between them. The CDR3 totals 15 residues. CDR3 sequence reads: CASSLSPLGTDTQYF. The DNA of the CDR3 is TGTGCCAGCAGCTTATCCCCCCTAGGGACAGATACGCAGTATTTT.

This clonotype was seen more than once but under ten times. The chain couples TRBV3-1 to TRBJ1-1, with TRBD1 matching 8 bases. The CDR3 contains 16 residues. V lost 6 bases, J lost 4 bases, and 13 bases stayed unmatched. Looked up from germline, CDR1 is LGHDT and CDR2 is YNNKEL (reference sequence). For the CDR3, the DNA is TGTGCCAGCAGTATTCGACAGGGGCGTTTTCGCACTGAAGCTTTCTTT. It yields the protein CASSIRQGRFRTEAFF.

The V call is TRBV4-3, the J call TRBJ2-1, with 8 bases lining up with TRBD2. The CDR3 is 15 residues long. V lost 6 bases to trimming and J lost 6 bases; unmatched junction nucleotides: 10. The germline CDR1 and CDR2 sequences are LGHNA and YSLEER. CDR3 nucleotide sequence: TGCGCCAGCAGTCTCGGGGGGGGCGGAGGCAATGAGCAGTTCTTC. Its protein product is CASSLGGGGGNEQFF.

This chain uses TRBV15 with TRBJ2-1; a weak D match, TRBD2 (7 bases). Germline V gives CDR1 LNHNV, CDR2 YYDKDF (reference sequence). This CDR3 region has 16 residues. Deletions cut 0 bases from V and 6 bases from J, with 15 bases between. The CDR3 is CATSREEGGAFNEQFF. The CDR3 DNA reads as TGTGCCACCAGCAGAGAGGAGGGGGGGGCTTTCAATGAGCAGTTCTTC. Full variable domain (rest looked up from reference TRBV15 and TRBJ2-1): DAMVIQNPRYQVTQFGKPVTLSCSQTLNHNVMYWYQQKSSQAPKLLFHYYDKDFNNEADTPDNFQSRRPNTSFCFLDIRSPGLGDTAMYLCATSREEGGAFNEQFFGPGTRLTVL.

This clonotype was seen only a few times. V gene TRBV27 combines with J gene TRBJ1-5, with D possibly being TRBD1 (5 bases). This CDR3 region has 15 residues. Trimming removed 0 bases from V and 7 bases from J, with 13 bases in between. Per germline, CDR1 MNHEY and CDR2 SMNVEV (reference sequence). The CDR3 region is CASSLSKTGGQPQHF. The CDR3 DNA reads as TGTGCCAGCAGTTTATCGAAGACGGGGGGACAGCCCCAGCATTTT.

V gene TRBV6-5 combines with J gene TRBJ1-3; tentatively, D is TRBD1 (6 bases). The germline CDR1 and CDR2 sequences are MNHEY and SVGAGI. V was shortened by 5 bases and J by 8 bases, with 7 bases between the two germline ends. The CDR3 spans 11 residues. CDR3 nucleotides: TGTGCCAGCAGTACAGGGTACACCATATATTTT. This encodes CASSTGYTIYF.

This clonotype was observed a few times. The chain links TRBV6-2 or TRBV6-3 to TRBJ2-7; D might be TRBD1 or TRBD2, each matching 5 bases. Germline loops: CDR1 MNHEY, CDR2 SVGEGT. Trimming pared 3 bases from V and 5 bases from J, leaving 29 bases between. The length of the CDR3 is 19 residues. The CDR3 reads CASSYTVVRSPRDPDEQYV. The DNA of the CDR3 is TGTGCCAGCAGTTATACGGTGGTCCGGTCCCCAAGGGACCCAGACGAGCAGTACGTC.

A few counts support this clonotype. CDR3 DNA sequence: TGTGCCATCAGTGGTACCGGGACAGTGAACACCGGGGAGCTGTTTTTT. Its translation is CAISGTGTVNTGELFF. This chain joins TRBV10-3 and TRBJ2-2, with TRBD1 matching 7 bases. With V trimmed by 4 bases and J by 1 base, 6 bases remained unmatched. The CDR3 length is 16 residues. Looked up from germline, CDR1 is ENHRY and CDR2 is SYGVKD.

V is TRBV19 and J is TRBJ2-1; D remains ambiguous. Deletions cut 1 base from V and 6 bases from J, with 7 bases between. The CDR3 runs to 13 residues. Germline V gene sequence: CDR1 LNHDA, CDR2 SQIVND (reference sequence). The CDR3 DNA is TGTGCCAGTAGTATAGGGATTTCCAATGAGCAGTTCTTC. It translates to CASSIGISNEQFF.

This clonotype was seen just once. The DNA for the CDR3 is TGTGCCAGCAGTTTAAGGACAGGGGGCCGCAGGGAGCAGTTCTTC. The encoded protein is CASSLRTGGRREQFF. The V gene is TRBV27, the J gene TRBJ2-1; the match to TRBD1 covers 11 bases. Unmatched junction bases numbered 7, after V lost 2 bases and J lost 10 bases. CDR1 MNHEY and CDR2 SMNVEV come from the germline V gene (reference sequence). The CDR3 has 15 residues.

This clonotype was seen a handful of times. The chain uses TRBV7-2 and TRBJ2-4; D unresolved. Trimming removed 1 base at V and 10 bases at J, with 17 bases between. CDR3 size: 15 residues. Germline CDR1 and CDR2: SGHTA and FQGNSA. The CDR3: CASSLVGQATSIQYF. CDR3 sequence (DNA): TGTGCCAGCAGCTTAGTAGGGCAGGCAACCTCTATTCAGTACTTC.

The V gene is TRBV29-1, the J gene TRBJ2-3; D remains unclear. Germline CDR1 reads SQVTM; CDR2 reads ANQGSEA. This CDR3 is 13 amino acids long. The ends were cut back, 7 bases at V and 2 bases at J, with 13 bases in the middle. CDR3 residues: CSGDRAATDTQYF. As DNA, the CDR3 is TGCAGCGGTGATAGGGCAGCCACAGATACGCAGTATTTT.

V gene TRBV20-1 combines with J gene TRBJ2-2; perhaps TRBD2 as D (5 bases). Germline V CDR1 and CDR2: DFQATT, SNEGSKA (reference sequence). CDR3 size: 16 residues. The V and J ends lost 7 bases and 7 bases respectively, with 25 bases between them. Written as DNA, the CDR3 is TGCAGTGGCCGATCTGAAAACAGAGGGCCCGGCGGGGAGCTGTTTTTT. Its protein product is CSGRSENRGPGGELFF.

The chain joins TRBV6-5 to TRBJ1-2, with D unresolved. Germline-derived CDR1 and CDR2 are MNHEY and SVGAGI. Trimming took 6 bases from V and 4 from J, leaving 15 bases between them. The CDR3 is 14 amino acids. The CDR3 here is CASRGSSTLYGYTF. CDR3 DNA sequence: TGTGCCAGCAGGGGCTCATCTACCCTCTATGGCTACACCTTC.

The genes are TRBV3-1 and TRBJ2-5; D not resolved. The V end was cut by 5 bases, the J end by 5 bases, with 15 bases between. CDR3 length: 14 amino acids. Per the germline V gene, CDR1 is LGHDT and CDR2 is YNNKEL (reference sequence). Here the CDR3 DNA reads TGTGCCAGCAGCACCCCTCAGAGGACGGAGACCCAGTACTTC. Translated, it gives CASSTPQRTETQYF.